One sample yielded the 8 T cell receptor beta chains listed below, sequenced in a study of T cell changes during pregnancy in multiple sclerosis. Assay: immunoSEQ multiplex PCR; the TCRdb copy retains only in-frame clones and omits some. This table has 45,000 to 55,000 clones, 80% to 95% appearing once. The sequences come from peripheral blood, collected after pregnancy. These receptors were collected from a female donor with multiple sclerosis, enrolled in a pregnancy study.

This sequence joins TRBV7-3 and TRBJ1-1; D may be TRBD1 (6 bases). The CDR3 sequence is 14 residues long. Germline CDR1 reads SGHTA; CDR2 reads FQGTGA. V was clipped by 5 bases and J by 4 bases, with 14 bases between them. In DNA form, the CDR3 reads TGTGCCAGCAGCACCGGCCAGGGGCCCACTGAAGCTTTCTTT. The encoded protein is CASSTGQGPTEAFF.

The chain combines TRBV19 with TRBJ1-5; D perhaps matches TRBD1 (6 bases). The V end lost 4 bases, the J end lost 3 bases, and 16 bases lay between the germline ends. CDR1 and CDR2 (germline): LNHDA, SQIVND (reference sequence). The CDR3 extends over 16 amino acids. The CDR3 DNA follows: TGTGCCAGTAGTAACCGACAGGCAGCCGTCAATCAGCCCCAGCATTTT. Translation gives CASSNRQAAVNQPQHF.

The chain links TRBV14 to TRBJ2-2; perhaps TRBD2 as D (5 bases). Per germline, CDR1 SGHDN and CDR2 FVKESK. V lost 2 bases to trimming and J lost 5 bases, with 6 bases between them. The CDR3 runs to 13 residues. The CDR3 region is CASSQLATGELFF. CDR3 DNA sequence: TGTGCCAGCAGCCAACTAGCAACCGGGGAGCTGTTTTTT.

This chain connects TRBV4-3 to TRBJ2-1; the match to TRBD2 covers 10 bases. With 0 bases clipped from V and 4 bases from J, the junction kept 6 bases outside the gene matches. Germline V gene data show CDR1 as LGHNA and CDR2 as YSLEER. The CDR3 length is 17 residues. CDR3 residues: CASSQDLASGSYNEQFF. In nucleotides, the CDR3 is TGCGCCAGCAGCCAAGATTTGGCTAGCGGGAGTTACAATGAGCAGTTCTTC.

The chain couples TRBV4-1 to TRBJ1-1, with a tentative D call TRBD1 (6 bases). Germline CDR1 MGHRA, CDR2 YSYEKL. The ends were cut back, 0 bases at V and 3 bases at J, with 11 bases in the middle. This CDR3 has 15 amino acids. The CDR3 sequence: CASSQDFQGYTEAFF. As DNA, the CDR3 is TGCGCCAGCAGCCAAGACTTCCAGGGGTACACTGAAGCTTTCTTT.

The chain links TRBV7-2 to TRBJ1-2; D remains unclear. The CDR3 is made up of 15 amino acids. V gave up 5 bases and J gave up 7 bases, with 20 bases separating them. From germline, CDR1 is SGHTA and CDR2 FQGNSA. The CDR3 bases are TGTGCCAGCAGCCCCGCGCGGAGCGGCAGCGGTGGCTACACCTTC. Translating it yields CASSPARSGSGGYTF.

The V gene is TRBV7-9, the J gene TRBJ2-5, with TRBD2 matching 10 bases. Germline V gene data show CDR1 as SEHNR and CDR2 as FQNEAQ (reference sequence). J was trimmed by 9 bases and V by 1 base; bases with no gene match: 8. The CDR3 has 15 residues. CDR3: CASSLGSGGVRAQYF. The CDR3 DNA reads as TGTGCCAGCAGCTTAGGAAGCGGGGGGGTCCGGGCCCAGTACTTC.

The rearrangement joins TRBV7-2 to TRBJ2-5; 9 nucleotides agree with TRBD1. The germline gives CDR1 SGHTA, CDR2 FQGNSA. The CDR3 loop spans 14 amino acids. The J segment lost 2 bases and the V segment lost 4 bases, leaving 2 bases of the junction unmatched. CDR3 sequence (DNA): TGTGCCAGCAGCTCTGACAGGGGGCAAGAGACCCAGTACTTC. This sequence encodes CASSSDRGQETQYF.